The 21 T cell receptor beta chains presented below share a single source sample, sequenced in a study of blood T cell repertoires in COVID-19. The method was immunoSEQ multiplex PCR; TCRdb's version includes in-frame clones alone and lacks a portion of them. The table lists around 320,000 clones, roughly 91% of them singletons. The sequenced sample consisted of peripheral blood. The source of these receptors is a woman aged 30 to 39 with COVID-19, enrolled during active disease.

A word on this clone: Other DNA sequences in this specimen translate into the identical CDR3. This chain connects TRBV7-9 to TRBJ1-5; D gene ambiguous. The CDR3 is made up of 12 amino acids. Between the trimmed V and J ends, which lost 3 bases and 5 bases, there was a span of 5 bases. The V gene's germline CDR1 is SEHNR and CDR2 FQNEAQ (reference sequence). DNA of the CDR3: TGTGCCAGCAGCTTCTCCGATCAGCCCCAGCATTTT. It encodes CASSFSDQPQHF.

This chain connects TRBV5-1 to TRBJ1-3; TRBD1 matches at 11 bases. V shed 4 bases and J 3 bases; nucleotides not matched to a gene: 6. The CDR3 loop spans 16 amino acids. Germline loops: CDR1 SGHRS, CDR2 YFSETQ. Written as DNA, the CDR3 is TGCGCCAGCAGCGAAGGACAGGGGGCTTTTGGAAACACCATATATTTT. Translation: CASSEGQGAFGNTIYF.

The chain links TRBV5-1 to TRBJ1-6, with D unresolved. CDR3 length: 13 residues. Deletions cut 0 bases from V and 10 bases from J, with 8 bases between. Germline lookup yields CDR1 SGHRS and CDR2 YFSETQ. The CDR3 sequence is CASSLAFQSPLHF. The CDR3 DNA sequence: TGCGCCAGCAGCTTGGCCTTTCAGTCACCCCTCCACTTT.

The chain carries TRBV7-2 and TRBJ2-1; TRBD2 agrees at 12 bases. The CDR3 runs 17 residues. Trimming removed 5 bases from V and 7 bases from J; junction bases left unmatched: 12. Germline V gene data show CDR1 as SGHTA and CDR2 as FQGNSA. CDR3 sequence (DNA): TGTGCCAGCAGCATAACTAGCGGGGGGCCGGCGGGGAATGAGCAGTTCTTC. Protein product: CASSITSGGPAGNEQFF. The whole variable domain, filled in from reference TRBV7-2 and TRBJ2-1, reads GAGVSQSPSNKVTEKGKDVELRCDPISGHTALYWYRQSLGQGLEFLIYFQGNSAPDKSGLPSDRFSAERTGGSVSTLTIQRTQQEDSAVYLCASSITSGGPAGNEQFFGPGTRLTVL.

The genes are TRBV5-5 and TRBJ1-1; tentatively, D is TRBD1 (6 bases). Germline V gives CDR1 SGHKS, CDR2 YYEKEE (reference sequence). V was pared by 2 bases and J by 6 bases, with 14 bases between. The length of the CDR3 is 14 residues. The chain's CDR3 is CASSFVGGDAEAFF. The CDR3 nucleotides read TGTGCCAGCAGCTTCGTTGGGGGCGATGCTGAAGCTTTCTTT.

This clone occurred once. The chain uses TRBV6-5 and TRBJ1-2; the D gene is possibly TRBD1 (5 bases). Trimming removed 0 bases at V and 7 bases at J, with 12 bases between. The V gene's germline CDR1 is MNHEY and CDR2 SVGAGI. This CDR3 has 14 amino acids. CDR3 residues: CASSYSIRGGGYTF. CDR3 bases: TGTGCCAGCAGTTACTCTATAAGGGGTGGTGGCTACACCTTC.

The V gene is TRBV2, the J gene TRBJ2-1; the match to TRBD2 covers 7 bases. The CDR3 has 12 residues. Germline values: CDR1 SNHLY, CDR2 FYNNEI. V dropped 6 bases and J dropped 9; count of bases not matched to a gene: 5. The CDR3 loop reads CASRSGGVEQFF. The CDR3 region has the DNA TGTGCCAGCAGGTCGGGGGGAGTTGAGCAGTTCTTC.

This clone was seen a handful of times. The V and J genes are TRBV3-1 (or the pseudogene TRBV3-2) and TRBJ1-1; weak D call: TRBD1 (6 bases). V lost 2 bases to trimming and J lost 3 bases, with 10 bases between them. In germline, CDR1 is LGHDT, CDR2 YNNKEL (reference sequence). The CDR3 contains 14 residues. In DNA form, the CDR3 reads TGTGCCAGCAGCCAAAGCCAGGGGTACACTGAAGCTTTCTTT. It encodes CASSQSQGYTEAFF.

This clone was detected only once. This chain uses TRBV18 with TRBJ1-2, with TRBD1 matching 7 bases. CDR3 length equals 17 residues. CDR1 KGHSH and CDR2 LQKENI come from the germline V gene. Trimming at V came to 6 bases and at J to 1 base, leaving 14 bases not matched to a gene. This CDR3 is CASSTGTVPLGNYGYTF. The CDR3 DNA follows: TGTGCCAGCTCCACGGGGACAGTCCCGCTTGGTAACTATGGCTACACCTTC.

The J gene is TRBJ2-1, the V gene TRBV11-2, with a tentative D call TRBD2 (5 bases). V gave up 0 bases and J gave up 2 bases, with 23 bases separating them. This CDR3 contains 20 residues. From germline, CDR1 is SGHAT and CDR2 FQNNGV. DNA of the CDR3: TGTGCCAGCAGCTTAGAAGGTGTTGCTAGCAGCCACCGCGCCTACAATGAGCAGTTCTTC. Translating gives CASSLEGVASSHRAYNEQFF.

The chain joins TRBV6-6 to TRBJ1-1; 9 nucleotides align to TRBD1. The V gene's germline CDR1 is MNHNY and CDR2 SVGAGI (reference sequence). With V trimmed by 7 bases and J by 4 bases, 7 bases remained unmatched. This CDR3 spans 14 amino acids. CDR3 DNA sequence: TGTGCCAGCAATGACAGGGGGATTCGCACTGAAGCTTTCTTT. It translates to CASNDRGIRTEAFF.

V is TRBV27 and J is TRBJ2-1; 14 bases line up with TRBD2. V shed 6 bases and J 4 bases; nucleotides not matched to a gene: 5. The CDR3 loop spans 16 amino acids. Germline CDR1 is MNHEY and CDR2 is SMNVEV (reference sequence). CDR3 bases: TGTGCCAGCAGCTCGGGACTAGCGGGGGTGTACAATGAGCAGTTCTTC. This sequence encodes CASSSGLAGVYNEQFF.

This clone was seen a single time. V and J are TRBV7-9 and TRBJ1-2, with D uncertain. Trimming cost V 1 base and J 6 bases, with 12 bases left between them. CDR3 length equals 14 residues. Germline assignment: CDR1 SEHNR and CDR2 FQNEAQ (reference sequence). This CDR3 reads CASSLERLGDGYTF. In DNA form, the CDR3 reads TGTGCCAGCAGCTTAGAAAGGTTAGGAGATGGCTACACCTTC.

The chain carries TRBV3-1 (or the pseudogene TRBV3-2) and TRBJ2-1; 10 nucleotides align to TRBD2. There are 15 residues in the CDR3. V trimming: 7 bases; J trimming: 5 bases; junction bases outside the gene matches: 8. CDR1 LGHDT and CDR2 YNNKEL come from the germline V gene (reference sequence). CDR3 loop: CASNFPAGGHNEQFF. CDR3 DNA sequence: TGTGCCAGCAATTTTCCAGCGGGGGGGCACAATGAGCAGTTCTTC.

V gene TRBV10-1 combines with J gene TRBJ2-3; D is perhaps TRBD2 (7 bases). CDR3 length: 13 amino acids. Trimming took off 4 bases at V and 4 bases at J, with 9 bases between the two ends. From germline, CDR1 is WNHNN and CDR2 SYGVQD (reference sequence). The CDR3 region has the DNA TGCGCCAGCAGTGTGGGGGGGCCAGATACGCAGTATTTT. This encodes CASSVGGPDTQYF.

The chain couples TRBV3-1 (or the pseudogene TRBV3-2) to TRBJ2-3; 10 nucleotides agree with TRBD2. V trimming: 4 bases; J trimming: 8 bases; junction bases outside the gene matches: 15. Germline CDR1 reads LGHDT; CDR2 reads YNNKEL (reference sequence). There are 17 residues in the CDR3. CDR3 sequence: CASSPLRGATSGPTQYF. In DNA, the CDR3 is TGTGCCAGCAGCCCCTTAAGGGGCGCGACTAGCGGGCCTACGCAGTATTTT.

V is TRBV6-1 and J is TRBJ1-5; D not certain. The germline gives CDR1 MNHNS, CDR2 SASEGT. The CDR3 is made up of 16 amino acids. Trimming removed 3 bases from V and 2 bases from J, with 14 bases in between. CDR3 in DNA: TGTGCCAGCAGTGATAGCCTCTATGCCCGCAATCAGCCCCAGCATTTT. This gives the protein CASSDSLYARNQPQHF.

The table lists this clone with a count of one. CDR3 sequence: CASRLTGQGAVIGEQYF. The DNA of the CDR3 is TGCGCCAGCAGGCTTACGGGACAGGGGGCCGTAATCGGCGAGCAGTACTTC. The chain recombines TRBV5-1 with TRBJ2-7; 12 nucleotides line up with TRBD1. The CDR3 length is 17 residues. The junction had 15 bases not matched to a gene; V was cut back by 5 bases and J by 6 bases. In germline, CDR1 is SGHRS, CDR2 YFSETQ.

V is TRBV21-1 and J is TRBJ2-7; no DNA check was done on the table's D call, TRBD1. TRBV21-1 is described as a pseudogene. The CDR3 consists of 17 residues. For the CDR3, the DNA is TGTGCCAGCAGCAAACCTCACGAGGACAGGGTATACGACGAGCAGTACTTC. This codes for CASSKPHEDRVYDEQYF.

The J gene is TRBJ2-7, the V gene TRBV29-1, with TRBD1 identical over 8 bases. Unmatched junction bases numbered 6, after V lost 5 bases and J lost 6 bases. CDR1 and CDR2 from the germline V gene are SQVTM and ANQGSEA. This CDR3 spans 12 amino acids. The CDR3 sequence is CSVLTGVGEQYF. CDR3 nucleotide sequence: TGCAGCGTTCTGACAGGGGTCGGCGAGCAGTACTTC.

The chain has TRBV9 and TRBJ2-5; D remains ambiguous. This CDR3 comprises 13 residues. The germline V and J ends were trimmed by 4 bases and 1 base, with 8 bases remaining between them. Looked up from germline, CDR1 is SGDLS and CDR2 is YYNGEE. CDR3 sequence reads: CASSSGLQETQYF. DNA for the CDR3: TGTGCCAGCAGCTCAGGTCTCCAAGAGACCCAGTACTTC.